This T cell receptor (beta chain) was obtained from a study of post-analysis software for immune sequencing data. The wider study: Secondary progressive, relapsing-remitting and progressive-relapsing multiple sclerosis were among the included disease courses.

Study-wide points: For normalized Chao1 diversity, multiple sclerosis patients scored significantly lower than controls did. Controls showed lower frequencies than patients for a few TRBV segments, and TRBV5-6, TRBV5-1 and TRBV20-1 were among these.

The TCR beta cDNA libraries carried unique molecular identifiers. Yield was 500,000 to 600,000 cDNA molecules from roughly 0.93 to 9.6 million T cells. A single record per CDR3 protein comes from TCRdb applying MiXCR to the PCR reads. The table lists 700,000 to 800,000 distinct CDR3 sequences, less than 35% of them singletons. This clonotype has more than one count but fewer than ten. As yet, its antigen is unknown. V was trimmed by 6 bases and J by 0 bases, leaving 14 bases between them. CDR1 and CDR2 (germline): MDHEN, SYDVKM. This CDR3 has 16 amino acids. This clonotype originated in a girl aged 10 to 17 with multiple sclerosis. The chain is built from TRBV28 and TRBJ1-4; D is ambiguous. Input material: blood. Here the CDR3 reads CASRHIHSATNEKLFF. In DNA form, the CDR3 reads TGTGCCAGCAGGCACATTCACAGCGCAACTAATGAAAAACTGTTTTTT.